Shown below are 21 T cell receptor beta chains from a single sample sequenced in a study of Ad26.COV2.S vaccination and SARS-CoV-2 variants. Data came from immunoSEQ multiplex PCR; TCRdb stores just in-frame clones and leaves some out. The table lists 300,000 to 350,000 clones, about 82% of them singletons. Indicated treatment: some 20 received Ad26.COV2.S at low or high dose, single or two shots; 5 received placebo; per-sample allocation not given. It was on day 63 after the first vaccine or placebo injection that samples were taken. Here the sequenced sample was peripheral blood, taken in a trial of Ad26.COV2.S vaccine versus placebo. The receptors derive from a person between 18 and 60 years old who received the Ad26.COV2.S COVID-19 vaccine or a placebo.

This chain links TRBV19 with TRBJ2-4; D is unresolved. This CDR3 region has 17 residues. The V gene lost 11 bases and the J gene lost 1 base, with 24 bases spanning the gap. Germline V gene data show CDR1 as LNHDA and CDR2 as SQIVND (reference sequence). The CDR3 reads CASTLPKRPKAKNIQYF. The CDR3 DNA reads as TGTGCCTCTACCCTCCCGAAGAGGCCTAAGGCCAAAAACATTCAGTACTTC. The full variable domain, rest sourced from reference TRBV19 and TRBJ2-4, is DGGITQSPKYLFRKEGQNVTLSCEQNLNHDAMYWYRQDPGQGLRLIYYSQIVNDFQKGDIAEGYSVSREKKESFPLTVTSAQKNPTAFYLCASTLPKRPKAKNIQYFGAGTRLSVL.

Here the CDR3 DNA reads TGTGCCAGTAGTGAGGGATATCACTACGAGCAGTACTTC. As protein: CASSEGYHYEQYF. The chain has TRBV19 and TRBJ2-7, with TRBD2 as a possible D gene (5 bases). Per the germline V gene, CDR1 is LNHDA and CDR2 is SQIVND (reference sequence). Trimming stripped 5 bases from V and 3 bases from J, with 11 bases between. CDR3 length: 13 amino acids.

This clone appeared a few times. The chain combines TRBV27 with TRBJ1-2; 8 bases fit TRBD1. Looked up from germline, CDR1 is MNHEY and CDR2 is SMNVEV (reference sequence). Trimming at V came to 4 bases and at J to 2 bases, leaving 9 bases not matched to a gene. The CDR3 has 16 residues. The CDR3: CASSYLDRGFNYGYTF. For the CDR3, the DNA is TGTGCCAGCAGTTACCTCGACAGGGGTTTCAACTATGGCTACACCTTC.

This rearrangement joins TRBV5-4 to TRBJ1-2, with a weak D call TRBD1 (6 bases). This CDR3 is 14 amino acids long. Germline V gene data show CDR1 as SGHNT and CDR2 as YYREEE (reference sequence). V lost 3 bases and J lost 7, with 16 bases in between. CDR3 amino acids: CASSSSGGAPGYTF. The DNA for the CDR3 is TGTGCCAGCAGCTCCTCCGGGGGCGCGCCTGGCTACACCTTC.

The table lists this clone with a few counts. The chain employs TRBV5-1 and TRBJ2-1; 12 nucleotides match TRBD1. The CDR3 spans 17 residues. Germline values: CDR1 SGHRS, CDR2 YFSETQ. With 2 bases clipped from V and 8 bases from J, the junction kept 11 bases outside the gene matches. The CDR3 spells CASSLPGQGAPVHEQFF. For the CDR3, the DNA is TGCGCCAGCAGCTTACCGGGACAGGGGGCCCCGGTCCATGAGCAGTTCTTC. Together with reference TRBV5-1 and TRBJ2-1, the CDR3 gives the full variable domain: KAGVTQTPRYLIKTRGQQVTLSCSPISGHRSVSWYQQTPGQGLQFLFEYFSETQRNKGNFPGRFSGRQFSNSRSEMNVSTLELGDSALYLCASSLPGQGAPVHEQFFGPGTRLTVL.

This chain joins TRBV5-8 and TRBJ2-5; D tentatively fits TRBD1 or TRBD2 (5 bases each). Germline CDR1 is SGHTS and CDR2 is YDEGEE. The V end lost 8 bases, the J end lost 4 bases, and 18 bases lay between the germline ends. The CDR3 totals 14 residues. Here the CDR3 DNA reads TGTGCCAGTTACCTCGGGACCAACAGAGAGACCCAGTACTTC. It is translated as CASYLGTNRETQYF.

The V gene is TRBV2, the J gene TRBJ1-2, with TRBD1 as a possible D gene (6 bases). CDR1 is SNHLY and CDR2 is FYNNEI in the germline V gene. The CDR3 sequence is 15 residues long. Trimming removed 7 bases at V and 0 bases at J, with 15 bases between. CDR3 sequence: CASKRNREANYGYTF. In DNA, the CDR3 is TGTGCCAGCAAAAGAAACAGGGAGGCTAACTATGGCTACACCTTC.

This clone has a handful of counts. The V call is TRBV15, the J call TRBJ1-2; no definite D call. CDR3 size: 13 residues. Trimming cost V 0 bases and J 8 bases, with 10 bases left between them. Germline CDR1 LNHNV, CDR2 YYDKDF (reference sequence). CDR3 nucleotide sequence: TGTGCCACCAGCAGAGATCAGGTTTCGGGCTACACCTTC. Its translation is CATSRDQVSGYTF.

This chain joins TRBV19 and TRBJ2-3; TRBD2 aligns across 15 bases. The J segment lost 5 bases and the V segment lost 4 bases, leaving 4 bases of the junction unmatched. The CDR3 sequence is 16 residues long. CDR1 LNHDA and CDR2 SQIVND come from the germline V gene (reference sequence). The CDR3 protein is CASSTRTSGGVDTQYF. The CDR3 nucleotides are TGTGCCAGTAGTACAAGGACTAGCGGGGGGGTAGATACGCAGTATTTT.

The rearrangement uses TRBV11-2 and TRBJ2-5; D possibly uses TRBD1 or TRBD2 (5 bases each). Trimming shortened V by 10 bases and J by 4 bases, and 16 bases separated the two germline ends. Germline CDR1 SGHAT, CDR2 FQNNGV. There are 13 residues in the CDR3. The CDR3 nucleotides read TGTGCCACCAGATTGGGGGTGAGAGAGACCCAGTACTTC. Its protein is CATRLGVRETQYF.

This chain links TRBV20-1 with TRBJ1-3; D unclear. CDR1 and CDR2 (germline): DFQATT, SNEGSKA (reference sequence). V lost 3 bases and J 2 bases, leaving 8 bases between the germline ends. CDR3 length: 13 residues. CDR3 residues: CSASTGTGNTIYF. In DNA form, the CDR3 reads TGCAGTGCTAGTACCGGGACTGGAAACACCATATATTTT.

This clone showed up just once. The chain links TRBV5-1 to TRBJ2-3, with 10 bases fitting TRBD2. The CDR3 spans 16 residues. V shed 1 base and J 5 bases; nucleotides not matched to a gene: 7. Germline V gene lookup returns CDR1 SGHRS and CDR2 YFSETQ. The CDR3 DNA reads TGCGCCAGCAGCTTGACCATAGCGGGGGGTGGAGATACGCAGTATTTT. Protein product: CASSLTIAGGGDTQYF.

Regarding this clone: A read error may be the cause here, since a much bigger clone is one base away. The chain combines TRBV6-2 or TRBV6-3 with TRBJ1-1; D gene ambiguous. Germline lookup yields CDR1 MNHEY and CDR2 SVGEGT. V was pared by 3 bases and J by 3 bases, with 5 bases between. CDR3 length: 12 amino acids. Here the CDR3 DNA reads TGTGCCAGCAGTTATCAGTACACTGAAGCTTTCTTT. It is translated as CASSYQYTEAFF.

This chain uses TRBV16 with TRBJ2-3; D tentatively fits TRBD1 or TRBD2 (6 bases each). The CDR3 spans 11 residues. V lost 2 bases to trimming and J lost 14 bases, with 11 bases between them. CDR1 and CDR2 from the germline V gene are KGHSY and FQNENV. CDR3: CASSQGGTWYF. CDR3 sequence (DNA): TGTGCCAGCAGCCAAGGAGGGACATGGTATTTT. Based on the CDR3 plus reference TRBV16 and TRBJ2-3, the full variable domain is GEEVAQTPKHLVRGEGQKAKLYCAPIKGHSYVFWYQQVLKNEFKFLISFQNENVFDETGMPKERFSAKCLPNSPCSLEIQATKLEDSAVYFCASSQGGTWYFGPGTRLTVL.

This chain links TRBV9 with TRBJ1-4; perhaps TRBD1 as D (6 bases). V dropped 1 base and J dropped 7 bases, with 11 bases sitting between them. The CDR3 loop spans 14 amino acids. The germline CDR1 and CDR2 sequences are SGDLS and YYNGEE. CDR3 protein: CASSVSGAGEKLFF. CDR3 bases: TGTGCCAGCAGCGTATCAGGGGCTGGTGAAAAACTGTTTTTT. Filled out from reference TRBV9 and TRBJ1-4, the complete variable domain reads DSGVTQTPKHLITATGQRVTLRCSPRSGDLSVYWYQQSLDQGLQFLIQYYNGEERAKGNILERFSAQQFPDLHSELNLSSLELGDSALYFCASSVSGAGEKLFFGSGTQLSVL.

This clone occurred a few times. The CDR3 loop is CASSLIGGANTGELFF. The CDR3 DNA is TGTGCCAGCAGCTTGATTGGGGGGGCGAACACCGGGGAGCTGTTTTTT. The chain combines TRBV5-5 with TRBJ2-2, with TRBD2 identical over 7 bases. Germline V gives CDR1 SGHKS, CDR2 YYEKEE (reference sequence). The CDR3 sequence is 16 residues long. V gave up 1 base and J gave up 0 bases; unmatched junction bases: 3.

The V gene is TRBV6-1, the J gene TRBJ1-1, with D possibly being TRBD1 (5 bases). V was cut by 3 bases and J by 1 base, with 12 bases left in between. The germline CDR1 and CDR2 sequences are MNHNS and SASEGT. CDR3 length equals 15 residues. CDR3 nucleotide sequence: TGTGCCAGCAGTGAGTATACGGGGGGGAACACTGAAGCTTTCTTT. It is translated as CASSEYTGGNTEAFF.

The chain has TRBV25-1 and TRBJ2-7; the D gene could be TRBD1 or TRBD2 (5 bases each). The V end lost 8 bases, the J end lost 2 bases, and 13 bases lay between the germline ends. Germline-derived CDR1 and CDR2 are MGHDK and SYGVNS. CDR3 size: 13 residues. The CDR3 protein is CASGEGPTYEQYF. As DNA, the CDR3 is TGTGCCAGCGGAGAGGGGCCAACCTACGAGCAGTACTTC.

This chain uses TRBV2 with TRBJ1-3; TRBD1 matches 7 bases. Per germline, CDR1 SNHLY and CDR2 FYNNEI. The CDR3 runs 16 residues. Trimming removed 6 bases from V and 1 base from J; junction bases left unmatched: 9. This chain's CDR3 is CASSSGQATSGNTIYF. Written as DNA, the CDR3 is TGTGCCAGCAGCTCCGGACAGGCCACATCTGGAAACACCATATATTTT.

The chain joins TRBV7-2 to TRBJ1-1; perhaps TRBD1 as D (5 bases). The CDR3 extends over 14 amino acids. The V gene lost 7 bases and the J gene lost 1 base, with 13 bases spanning the gap. Germline values: CDR1 SGHTA, CDR2 FQGNSA. CDR3 residues: CASNLLGGNTEAFF. CDR3 sequence (DNA): TGTGCCAGCAACCTCCTTGGGGGGAACACTGAAGCTTTCTTT. Supplemented by reference TRBV7-2 and TRBJ1-1, the full variable domain reads GAGVSQSPSNKVTEKGKDVELRCDPISGHTALYWYRQSLGQGLEFLIYFQGNSAPDKSGLPSDRFSAERTGGSVSTLTIQRTQQEDSAVYLCASNLLGGNTEAFFGQGTRLTVV.

The chain links TRBV9 to TRBJ2-5; TRBD2 matches 7 bases. Germline lookup yields CDR1 SGDLS and CDR2 YYNGEE. CDR3 size: 18 residues. V lost 4 bases and J lost 4; bases outside the gene matches: 19. As DNA, the CDR3 is TGTGCCAGCAGCCTACGAAGCGGGGTGGTCGGGAGCGGAGAGACCCAGTACTTC. Residues: CASSLRSGVVGSGETQYF.